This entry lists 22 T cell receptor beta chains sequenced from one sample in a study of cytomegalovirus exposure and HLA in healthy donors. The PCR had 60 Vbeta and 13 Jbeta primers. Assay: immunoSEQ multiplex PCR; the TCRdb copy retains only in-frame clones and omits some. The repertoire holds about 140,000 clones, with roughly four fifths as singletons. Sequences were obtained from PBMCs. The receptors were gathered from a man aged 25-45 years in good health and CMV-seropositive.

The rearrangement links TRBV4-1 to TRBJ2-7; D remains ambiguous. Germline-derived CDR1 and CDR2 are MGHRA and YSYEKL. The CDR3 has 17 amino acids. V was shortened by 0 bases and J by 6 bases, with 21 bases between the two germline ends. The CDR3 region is CASSQDPARPHLFEQYF. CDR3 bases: TGCGCCAGCAGCCAAGACCCGGCGAGGCCTCACCTTTTCGAGCAGTACTTC.

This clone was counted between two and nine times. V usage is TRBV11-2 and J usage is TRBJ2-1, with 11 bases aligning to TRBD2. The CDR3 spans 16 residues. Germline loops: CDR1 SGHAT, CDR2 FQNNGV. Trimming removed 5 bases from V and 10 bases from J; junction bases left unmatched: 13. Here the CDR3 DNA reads TGTGCCAGCAGCCAAATAGCGGGGGGGGATGCTGGCGAGCAGTTCTTC. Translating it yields CASSQIAGGDAGEQFF.

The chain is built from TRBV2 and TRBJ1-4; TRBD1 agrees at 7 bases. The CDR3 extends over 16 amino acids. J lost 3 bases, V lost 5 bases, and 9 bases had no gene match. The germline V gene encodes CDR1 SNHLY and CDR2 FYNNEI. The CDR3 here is CASSRDSMIANEKLFF. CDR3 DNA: TGTGCCAGCAGTCGGGACAGCATGATAGCTAATGAAAAACTGTTTTTT. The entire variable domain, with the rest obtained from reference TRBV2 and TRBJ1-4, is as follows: EPEVTQTPSHQVTQMGQEVILRCVPISNHLYFYWYRQILGQKVEFLVSFYNNEISEKSEIFDDQFSVERPDGSNFTLKIRSTKLEDSAMYFCASSRDSMIANEKLFFGSGTQLSVL.

The CDR3 spells CASSWDSSTDTQYF. CDR3 nucleotide sequence: TGCGCCAGCAGCTGGGACAGTAGCACAGATACGCAGTATTTT. The rearrangement uses TRBV5-1 and TRBJ2-3; 7 bases are a match to TRBD1. The CDR3 is 14 residues long. Germline CDR1 reads SGHRS; CDR2 reads YFSETQ. The ends lost 3 bases at V and 0 bases at J; junction bases unmatched: 1.

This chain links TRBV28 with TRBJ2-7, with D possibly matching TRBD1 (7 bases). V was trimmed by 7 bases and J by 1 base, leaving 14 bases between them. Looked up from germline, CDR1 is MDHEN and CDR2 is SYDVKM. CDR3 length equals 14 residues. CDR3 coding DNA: TGTGCCAGCAATCGCGGGACAGAATCCTACGAGCAGTACTTC. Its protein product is CASNRGTESYEQYF.

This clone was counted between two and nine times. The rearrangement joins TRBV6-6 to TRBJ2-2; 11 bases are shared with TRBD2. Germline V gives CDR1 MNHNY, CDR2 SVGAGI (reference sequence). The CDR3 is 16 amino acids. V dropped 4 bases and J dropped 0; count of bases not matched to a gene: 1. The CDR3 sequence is CASSSSGGTNTGELFF. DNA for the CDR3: TGTGCCAGCAGTTCTAGCGGGGGGACGAACACCGGGGAGCTGTTTTTT.

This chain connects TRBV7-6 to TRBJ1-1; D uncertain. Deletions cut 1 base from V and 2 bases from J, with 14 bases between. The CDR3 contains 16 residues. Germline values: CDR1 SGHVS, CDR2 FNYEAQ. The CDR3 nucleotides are TGTGCCAGCAGCTTAGGGGCAGTTAATCGAAACACTGAAGCTTTCTTT. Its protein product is CASSLGAVNRNTEAFF. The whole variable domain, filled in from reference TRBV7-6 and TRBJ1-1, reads GAGVSQSPRYKVTKRGQDVALRCDPISGHVSLYWYRQALGQGPEFLTYFNYEAQQDKSGLPNDRFSAERPEGSISTLTIQRTEQRDSAMYRCASSLGAVNRNTEAFFGQGTRLTVV.

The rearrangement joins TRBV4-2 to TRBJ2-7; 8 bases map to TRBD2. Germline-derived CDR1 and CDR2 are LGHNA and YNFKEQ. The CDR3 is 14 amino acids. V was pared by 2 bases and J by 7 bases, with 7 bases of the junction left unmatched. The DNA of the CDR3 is TGTGCCAGCAGCCAAAAAGCGGGAGTGGGAGAGCAGTACTTC. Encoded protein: CASSQKAGVGEQYF.

This chain's CDR3 is CASSSPYDRDRDGQETQYF. The CDR3 bases are TGTGCCAGCAGCTCCCCCTATGACAGAGACAGAGACGGACAAGAGACCCAGTACTTC. This rearrangement joins TRBV5-4 to TRBJ2-5; TRBD1 might be the D (5 bases). Germline assignment: CDR1 SGHNT and CDR2 YYREEE (reference sequence). The V end lost 3 bases, the J end lost 2 bases, and 26 bases lay between the germline ends. The CDR3 contains 19 residues. Based on the CDR3 plus reference TRBV5-4 and TRBJ2-5, the full variable domain is ETGVTQSPTHLIKTRGQQVTLRCSSQSGHNTVSWYQQALGQGPQFIFQYYREEENGRGNFPPRFSGLQFPNYSSELNVNALELDDSALYLCASSSPYDRDRDGQETQYFGPGTRLLVL.

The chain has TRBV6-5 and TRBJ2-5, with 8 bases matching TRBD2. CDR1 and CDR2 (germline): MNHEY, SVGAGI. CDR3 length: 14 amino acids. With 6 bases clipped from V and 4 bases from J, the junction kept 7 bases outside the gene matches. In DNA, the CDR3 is TGTGCCAGCAGGCTCGGGGGGGCAGGAGAGACCCAGTACTTC. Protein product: CASRLGGAGETQYF.

The CDR3 loop is CASSFTARGGPQETQYF. Here the CDR3 DNA reads TGTGCCAGCAGCTTTACCGCCCGGGGGGGACCCCAAGAGACCCAGTACTTC. The V call is TRBV7-2, the J call TRBJ2-5; 8 bases are a match to TRBD2. This CDR3 has 17 residues. Germline CDR1 is SGHTA and CDR2 is FQGNSA. Germline trimming cut 3 bases from V and 1 base from J; bases unmatched to any gene: 10.

The CDR3 sequence is CASSLGGPAYEQYF. CDR3 nucleotide sequence: TGTGCCAGCAGCTTGGGAGGGCCTGCCTACGAGCAGTACTTC. This sequence joins TRBV7-8 and TRBJ2-7, with TRBD2 matching over 7 bases. The CDR3 runs to 14 residues. The V gene's germline CDR1 is SGHVS and CDR2 FQNEAQ. V shed 3 bases, J shed 2 bases, and the junction held 4 bases outside the gene matches.

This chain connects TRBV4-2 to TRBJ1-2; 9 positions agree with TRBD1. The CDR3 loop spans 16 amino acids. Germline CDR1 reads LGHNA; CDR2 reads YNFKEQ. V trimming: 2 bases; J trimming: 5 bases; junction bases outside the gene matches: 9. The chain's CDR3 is CASSQNLGQGRYGYTF. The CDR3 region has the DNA TGTGCCAGCAGCCAAAACCTTGGACAGGGGAGGTATGGCTACACCTTC.

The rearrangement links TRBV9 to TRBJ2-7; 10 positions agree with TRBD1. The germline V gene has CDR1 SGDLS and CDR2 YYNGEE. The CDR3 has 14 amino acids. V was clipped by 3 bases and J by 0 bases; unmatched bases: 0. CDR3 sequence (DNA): TGTGCCAGCAGCGGACAGGGGGCCTCCTACGAGCAGTACTTC. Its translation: CASSGQGASYEQYF.

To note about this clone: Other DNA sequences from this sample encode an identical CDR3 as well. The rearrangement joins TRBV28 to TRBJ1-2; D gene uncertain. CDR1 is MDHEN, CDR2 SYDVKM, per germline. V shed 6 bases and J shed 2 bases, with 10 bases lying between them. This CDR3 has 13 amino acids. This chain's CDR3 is CASSLRGNYGYTF. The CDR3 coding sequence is TGTGCCAGCAGCTTGCGCGGCAACTATGGCTACACCTTC.

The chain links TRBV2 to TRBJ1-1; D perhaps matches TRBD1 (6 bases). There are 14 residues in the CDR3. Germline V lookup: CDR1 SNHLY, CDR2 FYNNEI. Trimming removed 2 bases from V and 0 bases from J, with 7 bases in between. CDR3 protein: CASSEQGMNTEAFF. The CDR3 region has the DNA TGTGCCAGCAGTGAACAGGGGATGAACACTGAAGCTTTCTTT.

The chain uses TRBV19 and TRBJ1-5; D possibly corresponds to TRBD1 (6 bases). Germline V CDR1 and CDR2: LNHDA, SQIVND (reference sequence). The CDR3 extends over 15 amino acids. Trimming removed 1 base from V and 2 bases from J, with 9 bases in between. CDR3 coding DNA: TGTGCCAGTAGTATAGGACCAGGGGGCAATCAGCCCCAGCATTTT. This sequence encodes CASSIGPGGNQPQHF. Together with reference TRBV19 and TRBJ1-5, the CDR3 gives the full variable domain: DGGITQSPKYLFRKEGQNVTLSCEQNLNHDAMYWYRQDPGQGLRLIYYSQIVNDFQKGDIAEGYSVSREKKESFPLTVTSAQKNPTAFYLCASSIGPGGNQPQHFGDGTRLSIL.

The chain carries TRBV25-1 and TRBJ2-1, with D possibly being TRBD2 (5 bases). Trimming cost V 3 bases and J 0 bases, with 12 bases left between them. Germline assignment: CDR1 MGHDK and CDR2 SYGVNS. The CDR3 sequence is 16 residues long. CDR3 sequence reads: CASSDLTRNSYNEQFF. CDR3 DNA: TGTGCCAGCAGTGACCTAACTAGAAACTCCTACAATGAGCAGTTCTTC. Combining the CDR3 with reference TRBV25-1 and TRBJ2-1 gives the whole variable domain EADIYQTPRYLVIGTGKKITLECSQTMGHDKMYWYQQDPGMELHLIHYSYGVNSTEKGDLSSESTVSRIRTEHFPLTLESARPSHTSQYLCASSDLTRNSYNEQFFGPGTRLTVL.

The CDR3 reads CASSIYPGTGSLRTQYF. The CDR3 coding sequence is TGTGCCAGTAGTATCTACCCCGGGACAGGGTCCTTGCGGACCCAGTACTTC. The chain uses TRBV19 and TRBJ2-5; 9 bases fit TRBD1. From germline, CDR1 is LNHDA and CDR2 SQIVND (reference sequence). This CDR3 comprises 17 residues. With 3 bases clipped from V and 7 bases from J, the junction kept 15 bases outside the gene matches. Using reference TRBV19 and TRBJ2-5 for the parts outside the CDR3, the full variable domain is DGGITQSPKYLFRKEGQNVTLSCEQNLNHDAMYWYRQDPGQGLRLIYYSQIVNDFQKGDIAEGYSVSREKKESFPLTVTSAQKNPTAFYLCASSIYPGTGSLRTQYFGPGTRLLVL.

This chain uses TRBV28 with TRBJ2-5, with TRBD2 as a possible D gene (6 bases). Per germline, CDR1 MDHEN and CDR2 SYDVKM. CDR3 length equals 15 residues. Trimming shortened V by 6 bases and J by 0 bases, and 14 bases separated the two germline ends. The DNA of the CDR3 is TGTGCCAGCAGGGGGGGACGGGAGTACCAAGAGACCCAGTACTTC. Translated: CASRGGREYQETQYF.

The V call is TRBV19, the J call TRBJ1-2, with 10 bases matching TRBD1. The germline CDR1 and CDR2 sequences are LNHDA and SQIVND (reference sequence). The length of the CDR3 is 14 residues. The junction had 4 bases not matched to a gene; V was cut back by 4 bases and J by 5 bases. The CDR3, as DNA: TGTGCCAGTAGTACCAGGACAGGGGGATATGGCTACACCTTC. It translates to CASSTRTGGYGYTF.

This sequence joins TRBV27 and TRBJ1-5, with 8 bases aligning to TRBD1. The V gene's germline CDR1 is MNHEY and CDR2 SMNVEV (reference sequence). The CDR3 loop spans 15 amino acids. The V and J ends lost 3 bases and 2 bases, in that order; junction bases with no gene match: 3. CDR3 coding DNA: TGTGCCAGCAGTTTGACAGGGGTCGGCAATCAGCCCCAGCATTTT. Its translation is CASSLTGVGNQPQHF.